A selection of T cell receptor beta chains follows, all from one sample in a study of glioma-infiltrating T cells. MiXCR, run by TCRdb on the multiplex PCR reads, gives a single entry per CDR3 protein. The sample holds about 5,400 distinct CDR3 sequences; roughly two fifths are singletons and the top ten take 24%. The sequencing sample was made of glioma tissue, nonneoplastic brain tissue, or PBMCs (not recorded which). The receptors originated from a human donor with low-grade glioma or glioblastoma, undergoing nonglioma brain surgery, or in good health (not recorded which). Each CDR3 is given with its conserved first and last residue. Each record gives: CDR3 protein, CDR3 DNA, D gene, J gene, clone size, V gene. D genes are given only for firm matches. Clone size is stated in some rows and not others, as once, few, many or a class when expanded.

CDR3 protein: CASSPYGGSNEQFF; CDR3 DNA: TGCGCCAGCAGCCCTTACGGGGGCTCCAATGAGCAGTTCTTC; D gene: -; J gene: TRBJ2-1; clone size: -; V gene: TRBV4-1
CDR3 protein: CASSQVSRQGIETQYF; CDR3 DNA: TGTGCCAGCAGCCAAGTTAGCCGACAGGGGATAGAGACCCAGTACTTC; D gene: TRBD1; J gene: TRBJ2-5; clone size: many; V gene: TRBV3-1
CDR3 protein: CASSPPSTPYNEQFF; CDR3 DNA: TGTGCCAGCTCACCACCCTCGACACCCTACAATGAGCAGTTCTTC; D gene: -; J gene: TRBJ2-1; clone size: many; V gene: TRBV18
CDR3 protein: CASSERGRYEQYF; CDR3 DNA: TGTGCCAGCAGTGAACGGGGGCGCTACGAGCAGTACTTC; D gene: -; J gene: TRBJ2-7; clone size: medium-sized; V gene: TRBV25-1
CDR3 protein: CASSLLRGTHTGELFF; CDR3 DNA: TGCGCCAGCAGCCTCCTTCGCGGGACTCACACCGGGGAGCTGTTTTTT; D gene: -; J gene: TRBJ2-2; clone size: -; V gene: TRBV4-1
CDR3 protein: CASSHQTGVSGNTIYF; CDR3 DNA: TGTGCCAGCAGCCACCAAACAGGGGTCTCTGGAAACACCATATATTTT; D gene: TRBD1; J gene: TRBJ1-3; clone size: -; V gene: TRBV3-1
CDR3 protein: CASSQPGLAGLGYEQFF; CDR3 DNA: TGTGCCAGCAGCCAGCCAGGACTAGCGGGACTGGGCTATGAGCAGTTCTTC; D gene: TRBD2; J gene: TRBJ2-1; clone size: many; V gene: TRBV5-4
CDR3 protein: CSAEEGGASPLHF; CDR3 DNA: TGCAGTGCAGAGGAGGGGGGGGCTTCACCCCTCCACTTT; D gene: -; J gene: TRBJ1-6; clone size: -; V gene: TRBV20-1
CDR3 protein: CASSLQVLQNTEAFF; CDR3 DNA: TGTGCCAGCAGTCTACAGGTTCTTCAGAACACTGAAGCTTTCTTT; D gene: -; J gene: TRBJ1-1; clone size: medium-sized; V gene: TRBV7-9
CDR3 protein: CASKDRGNEKLFF; CDR3 DNA: TGTGCCAGCAAGGACAGGGGTAATGAAAAACTGTTTTTT; D gene: TRBD1; J gene: TRBJ1-4; clone size: -; V gene: TRBV25-1
CDR3 protein: CASKNVPADLQPQHF; CDR3 DNA: TGTGCCAGTAAAAACGTCCCCGCGGATCTTCAGCCCCAGCATTTT; D gene: -; J gene: TRBJ1-5; clone size: many; V gene: TRBV19
CDR3 protein: CASSLAGTGQGALNTEAFF; CDR3 DNA: TGTGCCAGCAGTTTAGCGGGGACGGGACAGGGGGCCTTGAACACTGAAGCTTTCTTT; D gene: TRBD1; J gene: TRBJ1-1; clone size: medium-sized; V gene: TRBV28
CDR3 protein: CSTRERGETQYF; CDR3 DNA: TGCAGCACCCGGGAAAGAGGGGAGACCCAGTACTTC; D gene: -; J gene: TRBJ2-5; clone size: many; V gene: TRBV29-1
CDR3 protein: CASGKEMDNEQFF; CDR3 DNA: TGTGCCAGCGGAAAAGAAATGGACAATGAGCAGTTCTTC; D gene: -; J gene: TRBJ2-1; clone size: many; V gene: TRBV2
CDR3 protein: CSVERPSSYEQYF; CDR3 DNA: TGCAGCGTTGAAAGGCCCTCCTCCTACGAGCAGTACTTC; D gene: -; J gene: TRBJ2-7; clone size: many; V gene: TRBV29-1
CDR3 protein: CASSPEGQNYGYTF; CDR3 DNA: TGCGCCAGCAGCCCGGAGGGGCAGAACTATGGCTACACCTTC; D gene: -; J gene: TRBJ1-2; clone size: few; V gene: TRBV5-1
CDR3 protein: CSARVPGHYGYTF; CDR3 DNA: TGCAGTGCTAGAGTCCCGGGTCATTATGGCTACACCTTC; D gene: -; J gene: TRBJ1-2; clone size: -; V gene: TRBV20-1
CDR3 protein: CSANRVGNDQPQHF; CDR3 DNA: TGCAGTGCCAACCGGGTGGGGAACGACCAGCCCCAGCATTTT; D gene: -; J gene: TRBJ1-5; clone size: -; V gene: TRBV20-1
CDR3 protein: CASWMAGAQYEQFF; CDR3 DNA: TGTGCCAGCTGGATGGCGGGAGCCCAGTATGAGCAGTTCTTC; D gene: TRBD2; J gene: TRBJ2-1; clone size: many; V gene: TRBV12-3/TRBV12-4
CDR3 protein: CASSYIEAGLTEAFF; CDR3 DNA: TGTGCCAGCAGTTACATTGAGGCAGGTCTAACTGAAGCTTTCTTT; D gene: -; J gene: TRBJ1-1; clone size: -; V gene: TRBV6-8
CDR3 protein: CASSRPLISYNEQFF; CDR3 DNA: TGTGCCAGCAGCCGGCCTCTCATTTCTTACAATGAGCAGTTCTTC; D gene: -; J gene: TRBJ2-1; clone size: -; V gene: TRBV6-2/TRBV6-3
CDR3 protein: CASSQEGTFSYEQYF; CDR3 DNA: TGTGCCAGCAGCCAAGAGGGAACTTTCTCCTACGAGCAGTACTTC; D gene: -; J gene: TRBJ2-7; clone size: -; V gene: TRBV3-1
CDR3 protein: CASSQNRSALRCSYNEQFF; CDR3 DNA: TGTGCCAGCAGTCAAAACCGGTCCGCCCTAAGATGCTCCTACAATGAGCAGTTCTTC; D gene: -; J gene: TRBJ2-1; clone size: -; V gene: TRBV6-1
CDR3 protein: CASSIGDTDGYTF; CDR3 DNA: TGTGCCAGTAGTATTGGGGACACGGATGGCTACACCTTC; D gene: -; J gene: TRBJ1-2; clone size: -; V gene: TRBV19
CDR3 protein: CASSYLGSTEAFF; CDR3 DNA: TGTGCCAGCAGTTACCTCGGGAGCACTGAAGCTTTCTTT; D gene: -; J gene: TRBJ1-1; clone size: many; V gene: TRBV6-2/TRBV6-3
CDR3 protein: CASRFGEYNEQFF; CDR3 DNA: TGTGCCAGCAGGTTTGGAGAATACAATGAGCAGTTCTTC; D gene: -; J gene: TRBJ2-1; clone size: many; V gene: TRBV12-3/TRBV12-4
CDR3 protein: CAISEVRGEAFF; CDR3 DNA: TGTGCCATCAGTGAGGTACGCGGTGAAGCTTTCTTT; D gene: -; J gene: TRBJ1-1; clone size: -; V gene: TRBV6-2/TRBV6-3
CDR3 protein: CASSLGGQIQETQYF; CDR3 DNA: TGTGCCAGCAGCCTGGGGGGACAGATCCAAGAGACCCAGTACTTC; D gene: -; J gene: TRBJ2-5; clone size: many; V gene: TRBV3-1
CDR3 protein: CASSQGRGITDTQYF; CDR3 DNA: TGTGCCAGCAGCCAAGGGCGGGGGATAACAGATACGCAGTATTTT; D gene: TRBD2; J gene: TRBJ2-3; clone size: many; V gene: TRBV3-1
CDR3 protein: CASRVGAGGLYGYTF; CDR3 DNA: TGTGCCAGCAGAGTCGGGGCAGGGGGCCTCTATGGCTACACCTTC; D gene: TRBD1; J gene: TRBJ1-2; clone size: -; V gene: TRBV10-3
CDR3 protein: CASSQLGPQHF; CDR3 DNA: TGTGCCAGCAGCCAGCTTGGACCCCAGCATTTT; D gene: -; J gene: TRBJ1-5; clone size: -; V gene: TRBV6-1
CDR3 protein: CSVGGQGAGDTQYF; CDR3 DNA: TGCAGCGTTGGAGGCCAGGGGGCCGGAGATACGCAGTATTTT; D gene: TRBD1; J gene: TRBJ2-3; clone size: many; V gene: TRBV29-1
CDR3 protein: CARQEGGTQYF; CDR3 DNA: TGTGCCAGACAAGAGGGGGGGACCCAGTACTTC; D gene: -; J gene: TRBJ2-5; clone size: -; V gene: TRBV2
CDR3 protein: CASSLDRGSIYGYTF; CDR3 DNA: TGTGCCAGCAGCCTAGACAGGGGAAGTATCTATGGCTACACCTTC; D gene: TRBD1; J gene: TRBJ1-2; clone size: -; V gene: TRBV7-9
CDR3 protein: CASSQAGGAGTEAFF; CDR3 DNA: TGTGCCAGCAGCCAAGCCGGGGGGGCCGGAACTGAAGCTTTCTTT; D gene: -; J gene: TRBJ1-1; clone size: -; V gene: TRBV4-2
CDR3 protein: CSVNNRGMNTEAFF; CDR3 DNA: TGCAGCGTTAACAACAGGGGAATGAACACTGAAGCTTTCTTT; D gene: TRBD1; J gene: TRBJ1-1; clone size: many; V gene: TRBV29-1
CDR3 protein: CASSPTNTDTQYF; CDR3 DNA: TGTGCCAGCAGTCCCACCAACACAGATACGCAGTATTTT; D gene: -; J gene: TRBJ2-3; clone size: few; V gene: TRBV6-6
CDR3 protein: CSATGTAAYEQYF; CDR3 DNA: TGCAGTGCTACCGGGACGGCCGCGTACGAGCAGTACTTC; D gene: -; J gene: TRBJ2-7; clone size: -; V gene: TRBV20-1
CDR3 protein: CASSLGCLGNEQFF; CDR3 DNA: TGTGCCAGCAGCTTAGGTTGCCTGGGGAATGAGCAGTTCTTC; D gene: -; J gene: TRBJ2-1; clone size: -; V gene: TRBV11-3
CDR3 protein: CASSLLGGPNTGELFF; CDR3 DNA: TGTGCCAGCAGCTTATTAGGGGGACCGAACACCGGGGAGCTGTTTTTT; D gene: -; J gene: TRBJ2-2; clone size: few; V gene: TRBV7-9
CDR3 protein: CARSLSQSQPQHF; CDR3 DNA: TGTGCCAGAAGTTTGTCGCAGAGCCAGCCCCAGCATTTT; D gene: -; J gene: TRBJ1-5; clone size: -; V gene: TRBV28
CDR3 protein: CSATRTEDSTDTQYF; CDR3 DNA: TGCAGTGCTACGAGGACGGAGGATAGCACAGATACGCAGTATTTT; D gene: -; J gene: TRBJ2-3; clone size: medium-sized; V gene: TRBV20-1
CDR3 protein: CATRRTEKGTQYF; CDR3 DNA: TGTGCCACCAGGAGGACAGAGAAAGGTACGCAGTATTTT; D gene: -; J gene: TRBJ2-3; clone size: -; V gene: TRBV24-1
CDR3 protein: CSADTDRESDTQYF; CDR3 DNA: TGCAGTGCTGATACAGACCGGGAGTCAGATACGCAGTATTTT; D gene: -; J gene: TRBJ2-3; clone size: medium-sized; V gene: TRBV20-1
CDR3 protein: CASSLDSNEQFF; CDR3 DNA: TGTGCCAGCAGTTTGGACTCTAATGAGCAGTTCTTC; D gene: -; J gene: TRBJ2-1; clone size: many; V gene: TRBV12-3/TRBV12-4
CDR3 protein: CASSIAGANEQFF; CDR3 DNA: TGTGCCAGTAGTATCGCCGGGGCAAATGAGCAGTTCTTC; D gene: -; J gene: TRBJ2-1; clone size: medium-sized; V gene: TRBV19
CDR3 protein: CSVDNHSYNEQFF; CDR3 DNA: TGCAGCGTTGACAACCACTCCTACAATGAGCAGTTCTTC; D gene: -; J gene: TRBJ2-1; clone size: many; V gene: TRBV29-1
CDR3 protein: CASWPRGEVNTEAFF; CDR3 DNA: TGTGCCAGCTGGCCCAGGGGGGAGGTGAACACTGAAGCTTTCTTT; D gene: TRBD1; J gene: TRBJ1-1; clone size: medium-sized; V gene: TRBV27
CDR3 protein: CASSYSTAAETQYF; CDR3 DNA: TGTGCCAGCAGTTACTCGACAGCCGCAGAGACCCAGTACTTC; D gene: -; J gene: TRBJ2-5; clone size: medium-sized; V gene: TRBV6-6